This paragraph reports one T cell receptor (beta chain). It has no known antigen specificity. Nothing much larger sits one base from this clone, and base qualities are not available. The meaning of the sample's time point label: persistent/refractory GD, antithyroid drugs over 5 years with positive TRAb. For both TCR sequencing and RNA sequencing, RNA was extracted from PBMCs in TRIzol. Graves' disease was diagnosed according to American Thyroid Association guidelines. The patients came from an endocrinology department in Xi'an, China. Each patient gave 8.5 to 9.5 milliliters of peripheral blood, collected in an EDTA anticoagulant tube. Ficoll Paque Plus density gradient separation was used to isolate PBMCs, and no further T cell sorting was done. An Agilent 2100 Bioanalyzer and agarose gel were used to assess RNA quality, and a NanoDrop 2000 was used to measure RNA concentration. The data originate from a study of regulatory T cells in long-lasting Graves disease (dated by TCRdb to the early 2020s). Turning to the overall study: Persistent Graves' disease was defined as antithyroid drug treatment for over 5 years with persistently positive TSH receptor autoantibodies. Persistent Graves' disease patients were compared with newly diagnosed Graves' disease patients by peripheral blood TCR sequencing and RNA sequencing. The study was registered as a clinical trial and conducted in China. In the clinical cohort, patients with persistent Graves' disease had used antithyroid drugs for an average of about 10.3 years. A total of 33 samples underwent TCR sequencing, from about 13 patients with persistent Graves' disease and approximately 20 patients with newly diagnosed Graves' disease.

Library generation was performed with multiplex PCR. Sequencing relied on an Illumina HiSeq 4000. To build TCR beta libraries, CDR3 regions were amplified by Arm-PCR using iRepertoire HTBI primers. Before sequencing, the PCR products underwent gel purification. The paper's data handling went like this. Gene usage analysis of CDR3 amino acid clonotypes relied on the approximately 60 TRBV and fewer than 15 TRBJ segments identified across samples. Filtered high-quality paired reads were merged into contigs using COPE and FqMerger. BLAST was used to align contigs to the IMGT TRBV, TRBD and TRBJ reference genes, and CDR3 was defined following IMGT. Highly expanded clones were defined as clonotypes with a frequency above 0.1%. Repertoire diversity was measured by Shannon entropy, and V-J evenness by the Gini coefficient. Clonotypes shared by more than one individual were considered public. TCRdb cleaned the public reads at Q25 with fastp, built clones with MiXCR and kept in-frame beta chains. Rows matching on CDR3 protein sequence are summarized as one entry with the most common DNA and genes. The V and J calls here are based on TCRdb, not the publication. The sample data list around 400,000 distinct CDR3 sequences, and roughly a fifth of these were observed just once. The ten most abundant clones make up roughly an eighth of the sample.

Broader findings and caveats from the paper: Sequencing and analysis were limited to the TCR beta chain. A larger number of public clonotypes was shared among persistent patients (approximately 3,000) than among newly diagnosed patients (around 870). TRBV28, TRBJ1-2 and TRBJ2-5 were preferentially used in persistent disease, while TRBV20-1 and TRBJ2-1 were favored in newly diagnosed disease. The authors acknowledged the small sample size as a limitation that may reduce accuracy. The study examined only peripheral blood because the primary lesion, thyroid tissue, could not be accessed. Compared with newly diagnosed patients, persistent Graves' disease patients had lower TCR Shannon entropy and fewer highly expanded clones, which suggests clonal expansion.

Reading from cysteine to phenylalanine, the CDR3 counts 13 amino acids. The kept DNA is CDR3 alone, 39 bases in frame from the first base. Trimming costs V 4 bases and J 2 bases, and their ends lie 9 bases apart. From the germline V gene, CDR1 is SGDLS and CDR2 is YYNGEE. The sequence came from a female donor with Graves disease. The V and J genes are TRBV9 and TRBJ2-5, with the D segment identity uncertain. The specimen comprised peripheral blood mononuclear cells (PBMCs), sampled when the disease was refractory, from a patient treated with antithyroid drugs. The encoded CDR3 is CASSPENQETQYF. The bases are TGTGCCAGCAGCCCAGAGAATCAAGAGACCCAGTACTTC.